The next 10 T cell receptor beta chains were all read from a single sample in a study of tumor-infiltrating lymphocytes in primary liver carcinoma. Unsorted whole blood served as the source of blood RNA, and germline DNA was extracted as well. The input was approximately 500 ng total RNA; TCR beta cDNA was made from it with a constant-region primer. Generation of the TCR beta libraries relied on three nested multiplex PCR rounds using slightly modified ARM-PCR. TRBV1-TRBV30 forward primers and a C-beta reverse primer were used in the first two PCR rounds, which each ran for 9 to 10 cycles. TCRdb reanalysed the multiplex PCR reads using MiXCR and keeps one entry per CDR3 protein. The table shows 300,000 to 400,000 distinct CDR3 sequences, with roughly 60% occurring only once. Material for sequencing was peripheral blood. All receptors derive from a man aged 35-49 years with primary liver carcinoma and hepatitis B virus infection.

Details on this clonotype: One junction end disagrees with the germline gene, perhaps due to a read error. The rearrangement joins TRBV6-1 to TRBJ2-2; D unresolved. From germline, CDR1 is MNHNS and CDR2 SASEGT. This CDR3 spans 16 amino acids. CDR3 bases: TGTACCAGCAGTGAACAGAAATTTGCGAACACCGGGGAGCTGTTTTTT. Translation: CTSSEQKFANTGELFF.

A note on this clonotype: This may be a read error, as it is one base from a much larger clone. This sequence joins TRBV4-3 and TRBJ1-4, with TRBD1 as a possible D gene (5 bases). This CDR3 has 15 amino acids. The V gene's germline CDR1 is LGHNA and CDR2 YSLEER. In nucleotides, the CDR3 is TGCGCCAGCAACCAAGTTTTGGCGGGGCATGAAAAACTGTTTTTT. Amino acid sequence: CASNQVLAGHEKLFF.

This clonotype appeared many times. The gene calls are TRBV6-2 or TRBV6-3 and TRBJ2-7; D remains ambiguous. CDR1 and CDR2 (germline): MNHEY, SVGEGT. The CDR3 contains 12 residues. V shed 2 bases and J shed 3 bases, with 5 bases lying between them. The DNA for the CDR3 is TGTGCCAGCAGTTACGTCTTCTACGAGCAGTACTTC. Translation gives CASSYVFYEQYF.

This clonotype was seen only a few times. This chain connects TRBV5-4 to TRBJ1-4, with TRBD1 identical over 8 bases. The germline V gene encodes CDR1 SGHNT and CDR2 YYREEE (reference sequence). The CDR3 extends over 14 amino acids. V was clipped by 4 bases and J by 3 bases; unmatched bases: 2. CDR3 in amino acids: CASSGQGPNEKLFF. Here the CDR3 DNA reads TGTGCCAGCAGCGGACAGGGCCCTAATGAAAAACTGTTTTTT.

This rearrangement joins TRBV11-1 to TRBJ2-6; D may be TRBD1 (6 bases). V was pared by 5 bases and J by 2 bases, with 13 bases between. The germline V gene encodes CDR1 SGHAT and CDR2 FQDESV (reference sequence). This CDR3 has 16 amino acids. CDR3: CASSPRQGPGANVLTF. Here the CDR3 DNA reads TGTGCCAGCAGCCCTCGTCAGGGGCCTGGGGCCAACGTCCTGACTTTC.

This clonotype was detected a few times. The V and J genes are TRBV5-1 and TRBJ2-3; TRBD1 matches at 11 bases. After removal of 4 bases from V and 3 bases from J, the junction contained 4 bases not matched to a gene. Germline V CDR1 and CDR2: SGHRS, YFSETQ. This CDR3 region has 15 residues. CDR3 amino acids: CASSRGQGATDTQYF. As DNA, the CDR3 is TGCGCCAGCAGCCGAGGACAGGGGGCTACAGATACGCAGTATTTT. Based on the CDR3 plus reference TRBV5-1 and TRBJ2-3, the full variable domain is KAGVTQTPRYLIKTRGQQVTLSCSPISGHRSVSWYQQTPGQGLQFLFEYFSETQRNKGNFPGRFSGRQFSNSRSEMNVSTLELGDSALYLCASSRGQGATDTQYFGPGTRLTVL.

A note on this clonotype: This clone may be a read error of a much larger clone one base away. The J gene is TRBJ1-2, the V gene TRBV6-5; D is perhaps TRBD1 (5 bases). Germline CDR1 and CDR2: MNHEY and SVGAGI. CDR3 length: 14 residues. The CDR3 loop is CASSLDSTNYGYIF. The CDR3 region has the DNA TGTGCCAGCAGCTTAGACAGCACTAACTATGGCTACATCTTC.

The chain combines TRBV5-5 with TRBJ2-7, with D uncertain. In germline, CDR1 is SGHKS, CDR2 YYEKEE (reference sequence). V was cut by 4 bases and J by 4 bases, with 15 bases left in between. The CDR3 runs to 14 residues. CDR3 sequence: CASSLERRIYEQYF. In DNA form, the CDR3 reads TGTGCCAGCAGCCTGGAACGGCGGATTTACGAGCAGTACTTC.

A remark on this clonotype: At one of its ends the junction is not consistent with the germline gene, which may arise from a read error. The chain recombines TRBV11-1 with TRBJ2-1; D uncertain. Germline values: CDR1 SGHAT, CDR2 FQDESV (reference sequence). There are 14 residues in the CDR3. The CDR3 loop reads CASSPVGPPDERFF. For the CDR3, the DNA is TGTGCCAGCAGCCCCGTCGGACCCCCGGATGAGCGGTTCTTC.

On this clonotype itself: At one of its ends the junction is not consistent with the germline gene, which may arise from a read error. The chain uses TRBV10-3 and TRBJ2-1; 8 nucleotides agree with TRBD2. Germline V gene lookup returns CDR1 ENHRY and CDR2 SYGVKD. The CDR3 totals 14 residues. The CDR3 DNA follows: TGTGCCATCAGGGAGCGGGAGTCGTACAATGAGCAGCTCTTC. Encoded protein: CAIRERESYNEQLF.